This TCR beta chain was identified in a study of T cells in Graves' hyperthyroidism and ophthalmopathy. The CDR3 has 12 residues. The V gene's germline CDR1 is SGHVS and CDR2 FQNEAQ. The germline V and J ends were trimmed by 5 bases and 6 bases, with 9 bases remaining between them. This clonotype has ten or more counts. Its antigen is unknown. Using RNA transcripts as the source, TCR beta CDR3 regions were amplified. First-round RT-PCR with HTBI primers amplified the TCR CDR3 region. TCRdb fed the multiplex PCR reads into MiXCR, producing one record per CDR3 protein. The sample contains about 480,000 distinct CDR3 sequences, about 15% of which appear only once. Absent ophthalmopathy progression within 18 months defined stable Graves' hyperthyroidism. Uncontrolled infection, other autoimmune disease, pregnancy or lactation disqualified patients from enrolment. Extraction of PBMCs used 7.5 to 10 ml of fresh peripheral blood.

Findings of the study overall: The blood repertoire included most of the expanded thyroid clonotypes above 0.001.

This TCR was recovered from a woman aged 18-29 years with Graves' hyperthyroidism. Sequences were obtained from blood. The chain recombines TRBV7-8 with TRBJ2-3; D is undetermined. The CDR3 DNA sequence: TGTGCCAGCAGCGTCGGAAGCGATACGCAGTATTTT. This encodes CASSVGSDTQYF.